This note documents a single T cell receptor (beta chain) sequence. The sort gate was single viable CD3+CD4+CD8-CD45RO+ cells for memory CD4+ T cells. The data stem from a study of memory CD4+ T cells and cytomegalovirus serostatus. Here immunoSEQ multiplex PCR was the method, and the copy in TCRdb shows in-frame clones only, minus some. The sample has about 54,000 clones, roughly four fifths seen once. The CDR3 contains 15 residues. V lost 5 bases, J lost 9 bases, and 13 bases stayed unmatched. The receptor's source is an adult in good health and CMV-seronegative. Material: memory CD4+ T cells from blood. This chain links TRBV23-1 with TRBJ1-5; 7 nucleotides match TRBD1. TRBV23-1 is marked as an open reading frame, function uncertain. The CDR3 reads CASSNLQGRQGPQHF. The CDR3 DNA reads as TGCGCCAGCAGTAACTTACAGGGGCGGCAGGGGCCCCAGCATTTT.